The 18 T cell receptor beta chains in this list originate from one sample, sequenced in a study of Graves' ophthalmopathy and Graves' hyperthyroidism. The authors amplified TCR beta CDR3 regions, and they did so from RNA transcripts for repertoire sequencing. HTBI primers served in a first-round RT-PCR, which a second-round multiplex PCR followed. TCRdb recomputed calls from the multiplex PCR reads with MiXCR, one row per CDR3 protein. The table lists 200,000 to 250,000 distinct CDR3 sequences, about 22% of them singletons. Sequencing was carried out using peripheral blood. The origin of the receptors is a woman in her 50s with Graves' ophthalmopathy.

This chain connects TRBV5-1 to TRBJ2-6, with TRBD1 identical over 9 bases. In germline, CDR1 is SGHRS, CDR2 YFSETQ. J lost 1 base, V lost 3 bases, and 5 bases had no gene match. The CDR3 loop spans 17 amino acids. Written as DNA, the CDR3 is TGCGCCAGCAGCTACACAGGGGGCAATTCTGGGGCCAACGTCCTGACTTTC. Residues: CASSYTGGNSGANVLTF. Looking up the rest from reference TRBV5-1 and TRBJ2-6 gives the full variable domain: KAGVTQTPRYLIKTRGQQVTLSCSPISGHRSVSWYQQTPGQGLQFLFEYFSETQRNKGNFPGRFSGRQFSNSRSEMNVSTLELGDSALYLCASSYTGGNSGANVLTFGAGSRLTVL.

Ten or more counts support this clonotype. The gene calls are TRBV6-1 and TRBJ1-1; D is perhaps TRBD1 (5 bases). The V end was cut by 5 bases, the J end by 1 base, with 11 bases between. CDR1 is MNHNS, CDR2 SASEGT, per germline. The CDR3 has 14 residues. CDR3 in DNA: TGTGCCAGCAGTAGACAGCCGAGGAACACTGAAGCTTTCTTT. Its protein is CASSRQPRNTEAFF.

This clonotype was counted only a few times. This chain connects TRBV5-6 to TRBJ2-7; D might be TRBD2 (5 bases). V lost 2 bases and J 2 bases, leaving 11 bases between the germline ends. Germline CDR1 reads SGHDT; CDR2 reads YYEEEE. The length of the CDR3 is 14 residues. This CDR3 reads CASSFGSGTYEQYF. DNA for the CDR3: TGTGCCAGCAGCTTTGGGAGCGGAACCTACGAGCAGTACTTC.

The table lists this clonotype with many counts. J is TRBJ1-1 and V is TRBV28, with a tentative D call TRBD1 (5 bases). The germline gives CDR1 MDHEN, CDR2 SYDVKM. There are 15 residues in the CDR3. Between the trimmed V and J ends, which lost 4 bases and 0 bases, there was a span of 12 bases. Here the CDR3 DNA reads TGTGCCAGCAGTTCCCCGGGACGCTTGAACACTGAAGCTTTCTTT. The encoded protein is CASSSPGRLNTEAFF.

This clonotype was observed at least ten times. For the CDR3, the DNA is TGTGCCAGCAGCGAAACCTACGAGCAGTACTTC. It encodes CASSETYEQYF. This sequence joins TRBV9 and TRBJ2-7; D ambiguous. Between the trimmed V and J ends, which lost 3 bases and 2 bases, there was a span of 3 bases. This CDR3 has 11 residues. Germline CDR1 is SGDLS and CDR2 is YYNGEE. The full variable domain, in which reference TRBV9 and TRBJ2-7 provide the parts outside the CDR3, is DSGVTQTPKHLITATGQRVTLRCSPRSGDLSVYWYQQSLDQGLQFLIQYYNGEERAKGNILERFSAQQFPDLHSELNLSSLELGDSALYFCASSETYEQYFGPGTRLTVT.

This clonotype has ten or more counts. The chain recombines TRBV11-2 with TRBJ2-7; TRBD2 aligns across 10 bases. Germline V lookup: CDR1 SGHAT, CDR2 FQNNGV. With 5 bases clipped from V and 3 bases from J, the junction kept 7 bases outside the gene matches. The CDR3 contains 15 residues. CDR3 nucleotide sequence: TGTGCCAGCAGCCCTCTAGCGGGAGTGGTCTACGAGCAGTACTTC. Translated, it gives CASSPLAGVVYEQYF.

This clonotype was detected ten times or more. The CDR3 sequence is CASSYSHSSGNTIYF. Written as DNA, the CDR3 is TGTGCCAGCAGTTACTCCCACTCCTCTGGAAACACCATATATTTT. The chain is built from TRBV6-5 and TRBJ1-3, with no clear D. This CDR3 contains 15 residues. Germline CDR1 MNHEY, CDR2 SVGAGI. The V end was cut by 0 bases, the J end by 0 bases, with 6 bases between.

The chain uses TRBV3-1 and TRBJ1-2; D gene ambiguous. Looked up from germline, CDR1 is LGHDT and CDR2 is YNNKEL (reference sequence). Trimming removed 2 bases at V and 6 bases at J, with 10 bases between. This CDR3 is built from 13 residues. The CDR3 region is CASSQSDTDGYTF. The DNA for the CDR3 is TGTGCCAGCAGCCAATCTGACACCGATGGCTACACCTTC. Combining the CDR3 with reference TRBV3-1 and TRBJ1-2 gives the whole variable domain DTAVSQTPKYLVTQMGNDKSIKCEQNLGHDTMYWYKQDSKKFLKIMFSYNNKELIINETVPNRFSPKSPDKAHLNLHINSLELGDSAVYFCASSQSDTDGYTFGSGTRLTVV.

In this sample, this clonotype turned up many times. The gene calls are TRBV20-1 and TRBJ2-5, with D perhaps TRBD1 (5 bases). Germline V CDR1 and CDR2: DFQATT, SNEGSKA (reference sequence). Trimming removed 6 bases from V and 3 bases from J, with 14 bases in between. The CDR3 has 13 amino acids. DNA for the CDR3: TGCAGTGCCTCAGGACATACGAAAGAGACCCAGTACTTC. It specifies CSASGHTKETQYF.

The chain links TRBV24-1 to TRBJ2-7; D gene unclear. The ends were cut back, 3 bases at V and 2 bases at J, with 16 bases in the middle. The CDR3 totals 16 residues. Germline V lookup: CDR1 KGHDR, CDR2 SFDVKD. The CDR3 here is CATSDAGMGGTYEQYF. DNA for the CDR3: TGTGCCACCAGTGATGCCGGAATGGGCGGCACCTACGAGCAGTACTTC.

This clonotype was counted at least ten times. CDR3 region: CASSPTTGNTEAFF. The CDR3 nucleotides read TGTGCCAGCTCGCCAACGACAGGGAACACTGAAGCTTTCTTT. The rearrangement links TRBV18 to TRBJ1-1, with D maybe TRBD1 (6 bases). Germline CDR1 reads KGHSH; CDR2 reads LQKENI. The V end was cut by 6 bases, the J end by 1 base, with 12 bases between. This CDR3 has 14 residues.

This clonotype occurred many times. DNA of the CDR3: TGTGCCTGGAGTATAGCGGTGAACACTGAAGCTTTCTTT. Residues: CAWSIAVNTEAFF. The chain combines TRBV30 with TRBJ1-1; D unclear. V was shortened by 2 bases and J by 0 bases, with 7 bases between the two germline ends. Germline CDR1 and CDR2: GTSNPN and SVGIG (reference sequence). The CDR3 has 13 residues.

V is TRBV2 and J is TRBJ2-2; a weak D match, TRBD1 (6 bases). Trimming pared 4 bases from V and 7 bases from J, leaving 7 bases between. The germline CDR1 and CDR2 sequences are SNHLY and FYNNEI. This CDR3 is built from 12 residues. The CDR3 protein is CASSATGGELFF. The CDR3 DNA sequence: TGTGCCAGCAGTGCGACAGGCGGGGAGCTGTTTTTT.

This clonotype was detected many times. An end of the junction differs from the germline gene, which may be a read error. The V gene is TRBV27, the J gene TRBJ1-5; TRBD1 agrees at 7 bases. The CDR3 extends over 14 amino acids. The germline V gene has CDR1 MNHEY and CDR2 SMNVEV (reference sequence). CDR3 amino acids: CASSPGQVNQPQQF. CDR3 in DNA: TGTGCCAGCAGTCCTGGACAGGTCAATCAGCCCCAGCAATTT.

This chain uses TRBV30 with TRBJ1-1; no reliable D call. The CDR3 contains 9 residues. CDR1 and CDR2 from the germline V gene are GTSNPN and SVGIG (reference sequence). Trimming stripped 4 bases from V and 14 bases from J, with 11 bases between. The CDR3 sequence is CAWNRGGFF. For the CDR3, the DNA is TGTGCCTGGAATCGTGGTGGCTTCTTT.

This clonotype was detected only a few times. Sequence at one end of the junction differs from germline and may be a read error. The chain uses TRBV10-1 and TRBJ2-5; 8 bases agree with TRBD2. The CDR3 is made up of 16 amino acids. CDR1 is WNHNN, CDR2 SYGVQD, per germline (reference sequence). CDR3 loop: CVSSESGGGPQETQYF. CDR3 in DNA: TGCGTCAGCAGTGAGTCGGGGGGGGGGCCTCAAGAGACCCAGTACTTC.

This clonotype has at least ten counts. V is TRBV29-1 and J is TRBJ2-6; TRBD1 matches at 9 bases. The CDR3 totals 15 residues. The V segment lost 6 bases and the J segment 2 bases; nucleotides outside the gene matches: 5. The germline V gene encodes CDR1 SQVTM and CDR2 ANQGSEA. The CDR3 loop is CSVGTGKAGANVLTF. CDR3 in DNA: TGCAGCGTGGGGACAGGGAAAGCTGGGGCCAACGTCCTGACTTTC. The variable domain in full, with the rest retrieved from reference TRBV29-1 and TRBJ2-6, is SAVISQKPSRDICQRGTSLTIQCQVDSQVTMMFWYRQQPGQSLTLIATANQGSEATYESGFVIDKFPISRPNLTFSTLTVSNMSPEDSSIYLCSVGTGKAGANVLTFGAGSRLTVL.

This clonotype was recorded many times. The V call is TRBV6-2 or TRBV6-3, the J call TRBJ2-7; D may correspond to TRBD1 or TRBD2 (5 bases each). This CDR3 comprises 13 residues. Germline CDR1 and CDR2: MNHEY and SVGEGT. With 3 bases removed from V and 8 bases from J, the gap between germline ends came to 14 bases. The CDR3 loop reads CASSYGGERKQYF. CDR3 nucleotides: TGTGCCAGCAGTTATGGGGGTGAGAGGAAGCAGTACTTC.